The 25 T cell receptor beta chains below all came from one sample that was sequenced in a study of cytomegalovirus exposure and HLA in healthy donors. Measured with immunoSEQ multiplex PCR; TCRdb has only the in-frame clones, and not every one. The sample consists of about 220,000 clones, approximately 80% of them appearing once. Sequencing was performed on PBMCs. All receptors derive from a woman between 25 and 40 years old in good health and CMV-seropositive.

This chain joins TRBV2 and TRBJ2-3, with TRBD2 matching 8 bases. The V gene end was trimmed by 0 bases and the J gene end by 6 bases; junction bases not matched to a gene: 8. Per germline, CDR1 SNHLY and CDR2 FYNNEI. This CDR3 is 16 amino acids long. CDR3 bases: TGTGCCAGCAGTGAAGCGCTTCTGGCTAGCGGGGATACGCAGTATTTT. It translates to CASSEALLASGDTQYF.

This clone was counted a single time. The CDR3 DNA is TGTGCCAGTAGTATTGGGGGGATAGCGGGATCCACCGAGCAGTACTTC. This gives the protein CASSIGGIAGSTEQYF. This chain links TRBV19 with TRBJ2-7, with TRBD2 identical over 8 bases. The CDR3 loop spans 16 amino acids. J gave up 6 bases and V 3 bases, and 13 bases lay outside the gene matches. Germline V lookup: CDR1 LNHDA, CDR2 SQIVND (reference sequence).

The chain uses TRBV5-1 and TRBJ1-3; possibly TRBD1 for D (6 bases). The V gene lost 4 bases and the J gene lost 0 bases, with 17 bases spanning the gap. This CDR3 is built from 17 residues. Per the germline V gene, CDR1 is SGHRS and CDR2 is YFSETQ. The DNA for the CDR3 is TGCGCCAGCAGCGCGTCGGGACACCACGTCTCTGGAAACACCATATATTTT. Translated: CASSASGHHVSGNTIYF.

The chain has TRBV6-5 and TRBJ2-1; 8 bases are shared with TRBD1. Germline V gene lookup returns CDR1 MNHEY and CDR2 SVGAGI. The CDR3 contains 15 residues. With V trimmed by 4 bases and J by 7 bases, 9 bases remained unmatched. The CDR3 region is CASSSPGQASNEQFF. The CDR3 DNA reads as TGTGCCAGCAGTTCCCCGGGACAGGCCTCGAATGAGCAGTTCTTC.

The chain combines TRBV7-2 with TRBJ1-1; no firm D call. The CDR3 has 13 amino acids. V was clipped by 5 bases and J by 5 bases, with 12 bases between them. Germline V gene sequence: CDR1 SGHTA, CDR2 FQGNSA. The CDR3 protein is CASSTSVGTEAFF. CDR3 nucleotide sequence: TGTGCCAGCAGCACATCAGTGGGGACTGAAGCTTTCTTT. The full variable domain, rest sourced from reference TRBV7-2 and TRBJ1-1, is GAGVSQSPSNKVTEKGKDVELRCDPISGHTALYWYRQSLGQGLEFLIYFQGNSAPDKSGLPSDRFSAERTGGSVSTLTIQRTQQEDSAVYLCASSTSVGTEAFFGQGTRLTVV.

The V call is TRBV4-2, the J call TRBJ1-1; D is ambiguous. This CDR3 comprises 15 residues. The V gene's germline CDR1 is LGHNA and CDR2 YNFKEQ. The V end was cut by 3 bases, the J end by 2 bases, with 13 bases between. CDR3 DNA sequence: TGTGCCAGCAGCCAGGTCATTCAGATTAACACTGAAGCTTTCTTT. This translates into CASSQVIQINTEAFF.

Concerning this clone: Being one base from a much bigger clone, this may be a read error. The chain links TRBV6-6 to TRBJ2-7; D unresolved. Germline V gene sequence: CDR1 MNHNY, CDR2 SVGAGI (reference sequence). The CDR3 is 11 amino acids. V lost 2 bases to trimming and J lost 2 bases, with 1 base between them. The CDR3 loop reads CASSYTYEQYF. In nucleotides, the CDR3 is TGTGCCAGCAGTTACACCTACGAGCAGTACTTC.

The chain recombines TRBV10-3 with TRBJ2-1, with D possibly matching TRBD2 (6 bases). V was clipped by 7 bases and J by 5 bases, with 15 bases between them. There are 14 residues in the CDR3. The germline gives CDR1 ENHRY, CDR2 SYGVKD. The CDR3 region has the DNA TGTGCCATCACGTCGCAGCGGGCGGACAATGAGCAGTTCTTC. Translation gives CAITSQRADNEQFF.

V and J are TRBV28 and TRBJ1-3, with 8 bases lining up with TRBD1. Germline assignment: CDR1 MDHEN and CDR2 SYDVKM. The CDR3 totals 14 residues. The ends lost 6 bases at V and 8 bases at J; junction bases unmatched: 9. The CDR3 reads CASREGQGYDTIYF. The CDR3 DNA sequence: TGTGCCAGCAGAGAAGGACAGGGTTATGACACCATATATTTT.

This sequence joins TRBV15 and TRBJ1-1, with D maybe TRBD1 (6 bases). V lost 5 bases to trimming and J lost 3 bases, with 16 bases between them. The CDR3 has 15 residues. The germline V gene encodes CDR1 LNHNV and CDR2 YYDKDF (reference sequence). In nucleotides, the CDR3 is TGTGCCACCAGCGAGGAGAGGGGGAGGGACACTGAAGCTTTCTTT. Translating it yields CATSEERGRDTEAFF.

The chain uses TRBV28 and TRBJ2-7; TRBD1 agrees at 8 bases. This CDR3 region has 16 residues. Germline V lookup: CDR1 MDHEN, CDR2 SYDVKM. The junction had 10 bases not matched to a gene; V was cut back by 3 bases and J by 3 bases. CDR3 amino acids: CASSLGDRGWYYEQYF. Written as DNA, the CDR3 is TGTGCCAGCAGTTTGGGTGACAGGGGATGGTACTACGAGCAGTACTTC.

The rearrangement joins TRBV2 to TRBJ2-7, with D hard to call. CDR1 is SNHLY and CDR2 is FYNNEI in the germline V gene. The CDR3 covers 13 residues. V lost 8 bases and J lost 3, with 14 bases in between. Here the CDR3 reads CASDGAKSYEQYF. The CDR3 coding sequence is TGTGCCAGCGACGGAGCCAAAAGCTACGAGCAGTACTTC.

CDR3 protein: CASSVASSPGAEQFF. Written as DNA, the CDR3 is TGTGCCAGCAGCGTAGCTAGCTCGCCCGGTGCTGAGCAGTTCTTC. The rearrangement uses TRBV9 and TRBJ2-1; the D gene is possibly TRBD2 (5 bases). The CDR3 loop spans 15 amino acids. Trimming removed 0 bases at V and 9 bases at J, with 16 bases between. Germline CDR1 reads SGDLS; CDR2 reads YYNGEE.

This chain connects TRBV7-9 to TRBJ2-7; D is unclear. Looked up from germline, CDR1 is SEHNR and CDR2 is FQNEAQ (reference sequence). The germline V and J ends were trimmed by 5 bases and 6 bases, with 17 bases remaining between them. This CDR3 contains 14 residues. The CDR3 loop is CASSAVLGIGEQYF. In DNA form, the CDR3 reads TGTGCCAGCAGCGCCGTTTTGGGGATCGGCGAGCAGTACTTC.

The chain couples TRBV29-1 to TRBJ2-1; 12 bases are shared with TRBD2. CDR3 length equals 16 residues. Looked up from germline, CDR1 is SQVTM and CDR2 is ANQGSEA. The trim removed 6 bases at V and 7 bases at J, leaving 13 bases unmatched. The CDR3 loop reads CSVDSRTSGTRNEQFF. Here the CDR3 DNA reads TGCAGCGTGGACTCTCGGACTAGCGGGACTAGGAATGAGCAGTTCTTC.

V usage is TRBV13 and J usage is TRBJ2-1; 8 positions agree with TRBD2. Germline assignment: CDR1 PRHDT and CDR2 FYEKMQ (reference sequence). J gave up 8 bases and V 5 bases, and 11 bases lay outside the gene matches. The CDR3 runs to 15 residues. CDR3 protein: CASSPRLATNDEQFF. CDR3 sequence (DNA): TGTGCCAGCAGCCCACGACTAGCGACTAACGATGAGCAGTTCTTC.

The V gene is TRBV4-3, the J gene TRBJ2-3, with 10 nucleotides matching TRBD2. Germline V gene data show CDR1 as LGHNA and CDR2 as YSLEER. The CDR3 length is 16 residues. V dropped 1 base and J dropped 2; count of bases not matched to a gene: 3. CDR3 residues: CASSQGTSGDTDTQYF. The CDR3, as DNA: TGCGCCAGCAGCCAAGGTACTAGCGGGGACACAGATACGCAGTATTTT.

The CDR3 nucleotides read TGTGCCAGCAGCTTAGATCGAACTTACACCTTC. Protein product: CASSLDRTYTF. The genes are TRBV7-8 and TRBJ1-2; D not certain. The CDR3 loop spans 11 amino acids. Trimming pared 1 base from V and 11 bases from J, leaving 8 bases between. CDR1 is SGHVS, CDR2 FQNEAQ, per germline.

This clone was picked up one time. V is TRBV15 and J is TRBJ2-5; the D gene could be TRBD1 or TRBD2 (5 bases each). This CDR3 region has 14 residues. In germline, CDR1 is LNHNV, CDR2 YYDKDF (reference sequence). V lost 0 bases and J 5 bases, leaving 10 bases between the germline ends. DNA for the CDR3: TGTGCCACCAGCAGAGATGGGGGTAGGGAGACCCAGTACTTC. This codes for CATSRDGGRETQYF.

The chain combines TRBV2 with TRBJ1-5, with D tentatively TRBD1 (5 bases). Germline loops: CDR1 SNHLY, CDR2 FYNNEI. Between the trimmed V and J ends, which lost 4 bases and 0 bases, there was a span of 13 bases. The CDR3 is 16 amino acids. CDR3 sequence: CASSARGSYSNQPQHF. The CDR3 bases are TGTGCCAGCAGTGCGAGGGGCAGCTATAGCAATCAGCCCCAGCATTTT.

CDR3: CSVEDTDRVTGELFF. CDR3 sequence (DNA): TGCAGCGTTGAAGATACGGACAGGGTGACCGGGGAGCTGTTTTTT. The rearrangement joins TRBV29-1 to TRBJ2-2; 8 bases line up with TRBD1. The CDR3 contains 15 residues. Trimming removed 0 bases from V and 5 bases from J; junction bases left unmatched: 5. The germline CDR1 and CDR2 sequences are SQVTM and ANQGSEA.

This clone was seen only once. This chain links TRBV30 with TRBJ2-7; possibly TRBD2 for D (6 bases). V was clipped by 5 bases and J by 0 bases, with 11 bases between them. CDR3 length equals 13 residues. The germline gives CDR1 GTSNPN, CDR2 SVGIG (reference sequence). CDR3 sequence reads: CAWDAGSSYEQYF. CDR3 DNA sequence: TGTGCCTGGGACGCGGGGAGCTCCTACGAGCAGTACTTC.

The chain links TRBV5-1 to TRBJ2-1, with 7 bases identical to TRBD2. CDR1 SGHRS and CDR2 YFSETQ come from the germline V gene. This CDR3 region has 16 residues. After removal of 2 bases from V and 2 bases from J, the junction contained 7 bases not matched to a gene. The CDR3 DNA reads TGCGCCAGCAGCTTAACAGCGGGGACCCCCTACAATGAGCAGTTCTTC. Translated, it gives CASSLTAGTPYNEQFF.

There are a few counts of this clone. Other nucleotide sequences from this sample produce the same CDR3. This chain joins TRBV27 and TRBJ2-1; D remains unclear. Between the trimmed V and J ends, which lost 1 base and 10 bases, there was a span of 5 bases. The CDR3 has 11 amino acids. Germline V gene lookup returns CDR1 MNHEY and CDR2 SMNVEV (reference sequence). The CDR3 sequence: CASSLFDEQFF. The CDR3 bases are TGTGCCAGCAGTTTATTCGACGAGCAGTTCTTC.

This chain links TRBV7-2 with TRBJ2-1; 9 bases line up with TRBD1. CDR1 and CDR2 from the germline V gene are SGHTA and FQGNSA. The CDR3 spans 15 residues. The V gene end was trimmed by 3 bases and the J gene end by 4 bases; junction bases not matched to a gene: 4. The CDR3, as DNA: TGTGCCAGCAGCTTCTCCGGGACAGGGTACAATGAGCAGTTCTTC. It codes for CASSFSGTGYNEQFF.